This note documents a single T cell receptor (beta chain) sequence. Its antigen is unidentified. The sample is drawn from a study of post-analysis software for immune sequencing data. Prepared TCR beta cDNA libraries contained unique molecular identifiers. TCRdb re-analysed the PCR reads in MiXCR, keeping a single row per CDR3 protein. The sample has fewer than 900,000 distinct CDR3 sequences; 35% to 55% are singletons. This CDR3 has 16 residues. CDR1 is SQVTM and CDR2 is ANQGSEA in the germline V gene. General study results and limits: A handful of TRBV segments appeared more often in patients than in controls, and TRBV5-6, TRBV5-1 and TRBV20-1 were among these. Clustering by F measure revealed strong co-clustering among samples prepared together in one batch.

This chain connects TRBV29-1 to TRBJ2-4; TRBD2 might be the D (6 bases). The J call may be mistaken, given a closer DNA end match to TRBJ2-7. This TCR came from a girl aged 10-17 years with multiple sclerosis. The specimen sequenced was blood. CDR3 loop: CSVGSLTGARSYEQYF. As DNA, the CDR3 is TGCAGCGTTGGTTCGCTAACGGGAGCGAGGAGCTACGAGCAGTACTTC.